These 30 T cell receptor beta chains were all obtained from the same sample, sequenced in a study of cytomegalovirus exposure and HLA in healthy donors. Both 60 Vbeta primers and 13 Jbeta primers went into the PCR. Libraries were prepared by immunoSEQ multiplex PCR; TCRdb keeps only in-frame clonotypes and omits some of them. The sample comprises some 160,000 clones, under 80% of which are singletons, and 1.3% to 1.5% rests with the top ten. The source material was PBMCs. These receptors all stem from a woman aged 25 to 39 in good health and CMV-seronegative.

V is TRBV27 and J is TRBJ2-7, with a weak D call TRBD1 (5 bases). This CDR3 spans 16 amino acids. The V gene's germline CDR1 is MNHEY and CDR2 SMNVEV (reference sequence). Trimming pared 5 bases from V and 3 bases from J, leaving 20 bases between. DNA for the CDR3: TGTGCCAGCAGTCAATACAGGATAACTTTCCTCTACGAGCAGTACTTC. It is translated as CASSQYRITFLYEQYF.

CDR3 DNA: TGTGCCAGCAGCTTGGCGGACTACCCGGGGGAGACCCAGTACTTC. The encoded protein is CASSLADYPGETQYF. J is TRBJ2-5 and V is TRBV5-8, with a weak D call TRBD2 (6 bases). This CDR3 has 15 residues. The germline CDR1 and CDR2 sequences are SGHTS and YDEGEE. V was cut by 0 bases and J by 5 bases, with 14 bases left in between.

This clone was detected only a few times. The chain carries TRBV6-4 and TRBJ2-3; TRBD2 aligns across 13 bases. Germline trimming cut 3 bases from V and 4 bases from J; bases unmatched to any gene: 4. Germline CDR1 and CDR2: MRHNA and SNTAGT. The CDR3 has 16 residues. CDR3 residues: CASSDGTSGGADTQYF. The CDR3 bases are TGTGCCAGCAGTGATGGAACTAGCGGGGGGGCAGATACGCAGTATTTT.

This chain joins TRBV9 and TRBJ1-2; D remains ambiguous. Germline V gives CDR1 SGDLS, CDR2 YYNGEE. This CDR3 comprises 14 residues. The V and J ends lost 4 bases and 7 bases respectively, with 17 bases between them. CDR3 sequence (DNA): TGTGCCAGCAGCCTCGAGACCCTCCGGGGTGGCTACACCTTC. Protein: CASSLETLRGGYTF.

V is TRBV7-8 and J is TRBJ2-7; 15 nucleotides match TRBD2. The germline gives CDR1 SGHVS, CDR2 FQNEAQ. This CDR3 has 20 residues. Trimming removed 2 bases from V and 0 bases from J; junction bases left unmatched: 11. DNA for the CDR3: TGTGCCAGCAGCTTAAAGCGGTCGGGGACTAGCGGGGGGCTCTCCTACGAGCAGTACTTC. This sequence encodes CASSLKRSGTSGGLSYEQYF.

The chain recombines TRBV29-1 with TRBJ2-1; 10 bases match TRBD2. The ends lost 4 bases at V and 3 bases at J; junction bases unmatched: 12. This CDR3 region has 17 residues. Looked up from germline, CDR1 is SQVTM and CDR2 is ANQGSEA. For the CDR3, the DNA is TGCAGCGTTGGTCCCCTAGCGGGGGCAGGTCACTACAATGAGCAGTTCTTC. Its translation is CSVGPLAGAGHYNEQFF.

The chain carries TRBV28 and TRBJ1-5, with 7 positions matching TRBD1. V was pared by 6 bases and J by 5 bases, with 10 bases of the junction left unmatched. CDR3 length equals 15 residues. CDR1 and CDR2 from the germline V gene are MDHEN and SYDVKM. As DNA, the CDR3 is TGTGCCAGCAGCTTAGCCGGGACAGAGTATCAGCCCCAGCATTTT. It is translated as CASSLAGTEYQPQHF.

This clone was recorded a few times. This sequence joins TRBV30 and TRBJ1-2; 7 bases align to TRBD1. The CDR3 length is 15 residues. J was trimmed by 4 bases and V by 3 bases; bases with no gene match: 11. Germline assignment: CDR1 GTSNPN and CDR2 SVGIG (reference sequence). The CDR3 sequence is CAWSALRQGGYGYTF. The CDR3, as DNA: TGTGCCTGGAGCGCCCTGCGACAGGGAGGCTATGGCTACACCTTC.

The chain employs TRBV5-4 and TRBJ2-3; TRBD2 agrees at 7 bases. The V segment lost 1 base and the J segment 2 bases; nucleotides outside the gene matches: 7. In germline, CDR1 is SGHNT, CDR2 YYREEE (reference sequence). The length of the CDR3 is 16 residues. The CDR3 DNA reads as TGTGCCAGCAGCTTGAAATTAAGCGGGACCACAGATACGCAGTATTTT. Protein sequence: CASSLKLSGTTDTQYF.

This chain uses TRBV11-1 with TRBJ2-5; 8 nucleotides line up with TRBD2. Germline V gene lookup returns CDR1 SGHAT and CDR2 FQDESV (reference sequence). V was pared by 8 bases and J by 5 bases, with 7 bases of the junction left unmatched. The CDR3 runs 13 residues. DNA for the CDR3: TGTGCCAGCGCGCGGGGGGCCGGGGAGACCCAGTACTTC. Encoded protein: CASARGAGETQYF.

The sample holds a few counts of this clone. The chain couples TRBV28 to TRBJ1-1; perhaps TRBD1 as D (6 bases). V shed 3 bases and J shed 0 bases, with 20 bases lying between them. The germline V gene has CDR1 MDHEN and CDR2 SYDVKM. This CDR3 spans 18 amino acids. CDR3 nucleotide sequence: TGTGCCAGCAGTTTTACTAGGGGGACCCTCAGAATGAACACTGAAGCTTTCTTT. Its protein product is CASSFTRGTLRMNTEAFF.

This clone was observed a single time. This rearrangement joins TRBV5-1 to TRBJ2-2; TRBD2 aligns across 13 bases. This CDR3 is 16 amino acids long. The germline V gene encodes CDR1 SGHRS and CDR2 YFSETQ. V lost 1 base, J lost 6 bases, and 3 bases stayed unmatched. The CDR3 loop reads CASSLLTSGGSGELFF. The CDR3 nucleotides are TGCGCCAGCAGCTTGTTGACTAGCGGGGGGTCCGGGGAGCTGTTTTTT.

J is TRBJ2-2 and V is TRBV7-3; a weak D match, TRBD2 (6 bases). Trimming took 4 bases from V and 4 from J, leaving 10 bases between them. Germline assignment: CDR1 SGHTA and CDR2 FQGTGA. The CDR3 is 14 amino acids. The CDR3 bases are TGTGCCAGCAGCTCGGGACTCAGCACCGGGGAGCTGTTTTTT. Translation: CASSSGLSTGELFF.

The rearrangement uses TRBV29-1 and TRBJ1-5, with 10 bases identical to TRBD1. The CDR3 is 13 amino acids. J lost 4 bases, V lost 4 bases, and 1 base had no gene match. The germline gives CDR1 SQVTM, CDR2 ANQGSEA. DNA for the CDR3: TGCAGCGTTGGGACAGGGGGGAATCAGCCCCAGCATTTT. Residues: CSVGTGGNQPQHF.

The chain combines TRBV5-1 with TRBJ2-1; tentatively, D is TRBD2 (5 bases). Trimming stripped 2 bases from V and 1 base from J, with 7 bases between. CDR1 and CDR2 from the germline V gene are SGHRS and YFSETQ. The CDR3 is 14 residues long. This CDR3 is CASSFWTSYNEQFF. DNA for the CDR3: TGCGCCAGCAGCTTCTGGACTTCCTACAATGAGCAGTTCTTC.

V usage is TRBV27 and J usage is TRBJ1-6; 8 bases fit TRBD1. V lost 6 bases, J lost 10 bases, and 20 bases stayed unmatched. The CDR3 is 18 amino acids. Germline-derived CDR1 and CDR2 are MNHEY and SMNVEV (reference sequence). CDR3 protein: CASSDLRQGNHLDSPLHF. CDR3 DNA sequence: TGTGCCAGCAGCGACCTTCGACAGGGGAACCATCTCGACTCACCCCTCCACTTT.

The chain uses TRBV7-9 and TRBJ2-3, with D tentatively TRBD1 (6 bases). Germline loops: CDR1 SEHNR, CDR2 FQNEAQ (reference sequence). Trimming removed 4 bases from V and 8 bases from J, with 10 bases in between. This CDR3 comprises 12 residues. For the CDR3, the DNA is TGTGCCAGCAGCTCGGACAGCGGTACGCAGTATTTT. Amino acids: CASSSDSGTQYF.

This rearrangement joins TRBV6-5 to TRBJ2-1, with a tentative D call TRBD1 (5 bases). Germline CDR1 is MNHEY and CDR2 is SVGAGI. This CDR3 spans 13 amino acids. CDR3 sequence: CVSQARSYNEQFF. The CDR3 DNA reads TGTGTATCACAGGCCCGCTCCTACAATGAGCAGTTCTTC.

The chain joins TRBV7-2 to TRBJ1-1, with D possibly matching TRBD1 (6 bases). This CDR3 comprises 15 residues. The germline V gene has CDR1 SGHTA and CDR2 FQGNSA. V was clipped by 3 bases and J by 3 bases, with 14 bases between them. CDR3 in DNA: TGTGCCAGCAGCTTGGAGGACAGACCTTACACTGAAGCTTTCTTT. Amino acid sequence: CASSLEDRPYTEAFF.

The chain combines TRBV5-4 with TRBJ2-5; the D is unclear. The ends were cut back, 6 bases at V and 1 base at J, with 10 bases in the middle. Germline V gives CDR1 SGHNT, CDR2 YYREEE (reference sequence). CDR3 length equals 13 residues. For the CDR3, the DNA is TGTGCCAGCAATCCACATGCCCAAGAGACCCAGTACTTC. It encodes CASNPHAQETQYF.

This rearrangement joins TRBV30 to TRBJ2-1; D possibly corresponds to TRBD1 (5 bases). V was shortened by 3 bases and J by 6 bases, with 12 bases between the two germline ends. Germline V gene data show CDR1 as GTSNPN and CDR2 as SVGIG (reference sequence). The CDR3 contains 13 residues. CDR3 nucleotide sequence: TGTGCCTGGAGAACGCAGGGTCGCAATGAGCAGTTCTTC. This encodes CAWRTQGRNEQFF.

The chain couples TRBV28 to TRBJ1-6; D is unclear. The V gene lost 8 bases and the J gene lost 10 bases, with 12 bases spanning the gap. Germline loops: CDR1 MDHEN, CDR2 SYDVKM. This CDR3 has 12 residues. The CDR3 loop is CASGRVGSPLHF. DNA for the CDR3: TGTGCCAGCGGGAGGGTGGGATCACCCCTCCACTTT.

V and J are TRBV29-1 and TRBJ1-1; D unclear. The CDR3 has 14 residues. Between the trimmed V and J ends, which lost 3 bases and 2 bases, there was a span of 13 bases. Germline CDR1 SQVTM, CDR2 ANQGSEA. As DNA, the CDR3 is TGCAGCGTTGAGGTCGGGAAAAGAAACACTGAAGCTTTCTTT. This codes for CSVEVGKRNTEAFF.

The V and J genes are TRBV7-8 and TRBJ1-5, with unresolved D. The CDR3 extends over 15 amino acids. Trimming stripped 0 bases from V and 8 bases from J, with 14 bases between. The germline V gene encodes CDR1 SGHVS and CDR2 FQNEAQ. CDR3: CASSLARIGPEPQHF. In DNA form, the CDR3 reads TGTGCCAGCAGCTTAGCGAGGATCGGCCCTGAGCCCCAGCATTTT.

The V call is TRBV4-1, the J call TRBJ1-6; D ambiguous. Germline V CDR1 and CDR2: MGHRA, YSYEKL. This CDR3 comprises 16 residues. With 1 base removed from V and 7 bases from J, the gap between germline ends came to 14 bases. The CDR3 DNA follows: TGCGCCAGCAGCCAAGTTACGAGTACCCCAAATTCACCCCTCCACTTT. Its translation: CASSQVTSTPNSPLHF.

V usage is TRBV28 and J usage is TRBJ1-1, with TRBD1 as a possible D gene (5 bases). The CDR3 consists of 12 residues. V lost 5 bases to trimming and J lost 5 bases, with 9 bases between them. CDR1 MDHEN and CDR2 SYDVKM come from the germline V gene. The DNA for the CDR3 is TGTGCCAGCAGTACCCGGGGGACTGAAGCTTTCTTT. This codes for CASSTRGTEAFF.

A few counts support this clone. The chain employs TRBV7-2 and TRBJ2-2, with TRBD2 identical over 7 bases. Per germline, CDR1 SGHTA and CDR2 FQGNSA. The CDR3 loop spans 16 amino acids. With V trimmed by 1 base and J by 5 bases, 7 bases remained unmatched. The CDR3 coding sequence is TGTGCCAGCAGCTTAGGGAGCGGGGAACGAACCGGGGAGCTGTTTTTT. Protein sequence: CASSLGSGERTGELFF.

The chain is built from TRBV19 and TRBJ1-1; D gene unclear. V was clipped by 3 bases and J by 1 base, with 9 bases between them. Germline CDR1 and CDR2: LNHDA and SQIVND (reference sequence). The CDR3 consists of 14 residues. DNA for the CDR3: TGTGCCAGTAGTATTGACATACGGAACACTGAAGCTTTCTTT. Translating gives CASSIDIRNTEAFF.

V gene TRBV19 combines with J gene TRBJ2-7, with 9 bases lining up with TRBD1. This CDR3 region has 14 residues. The junction had 2 bases not matched to a gene; V was cut back by 5 bases and J by 0 bases. From germline, CDR1 is LNHDA and CDR2 SQIVND (reference sequence). This CDR3 is CASSGQGSSYEQYF. The CDR3 DNA follows: TGTGCCAGTAGTGGACAGGGGAGCTCCTACGAGCAGTACTTC.

The rearrangement uses TRBV4-1 and TRBJ2-3; D may be TRBD1 (6 bases). V was cut by 0 bases and J by 1 base, with 11 bases left in between. Germline V gene data show CDR1 as MGHRA and CDR2 as YSYEKL. The CDR3 is made up of 16 amino acids. As DNA, the CDR3 is TGCGCCAGCAGCCAAGATGGGCAGGGGCGCACAGATACGCAGTATTTT. This encodes CASSQDGQGRTDTQYF.